The clone carrying this T cell receptor beta chain was observed a handful of times. Antigen: not known. The entry originates in a study of T-cell memory formation after mild COVID-19. Study-wide context: TCR clusters were mostly confined to one donor each. Study-level findings and limits: Shrinking CD4+ clones resided mostly in CM and EM, and CD8+ ones in EMRA. Researchers found some responding clones in pre-infection memory, a sign that cross-reactive memory joined. In second-wave clones peaking day 37, SARS-CoV-2 specificity remained unconfirmed.

TCRdb independently ran MiXCR on the 5' RACE reads; one entry per CDR3 protein. The sample lists a few hundred thousand distinct CDR3 sequences; 20% to 25% were seen once. Germline V lookup: CDR1 KGHDR, CDR2 SFDVKD. The CDR3 contains 15 residues. Trimming cost V 2 bases and J 4 bases; bases outside gene matches: 7. The chain has TRBV24-1 and TRBJ2-7, with 7 positions matching TRBD2. The sequencing input was PBMCs or a T cell subset sorted from them (not recorded which). This clonotype was obtained from an adult woman who had mild COVID-19 (a few samples of this study predate the infection). Cell type and time point are not known. CDR3 protein: CATSDSGRGGYEQYF. The CDR3 DNA reads as TGTGCCACCAGTGATTCGGGTCGCGGGGGATACGAGCAGTACTTC.